This T cell receptor (beta chain) was sequenced during a study of control samples from healthy donors and cancer patients. CDR1 is SGHRS and CDR2 is YFSETQ in the germline V gene. CDR3 length equals 13 residues. Deletions cut 4 bases from V and 0 bases from J, with 7 bases between. About this clone: Other DNA sequences within the sample encode an identical CDR3.

Sequenced by immunoSEQ multiplex PCR; TCRdb stores in-frame clones only, minus some. The sample includes 150,000 to 200,000 clones, roughly 94% of them seen just once. The clonotype was recovered from a woman aged 18 to 35 in good health. What was sequenced was blood. J is TRBJ1-1 and V is TRBV5-1; unclear D gene. DNA for the CDR3: TGCGCCAGCAGCGCCTCGGTGAACACTGAAGCTTTCTTT. Amino acids: CASSASVNTEAFF.